The entry that follows covers one T cell receptor beta chain sequence. This entry belongs to a study of cytomegalovirus exposure and HLA in healthy donors. The study ran its PCR with 60 Vbeta and 13 Jbeta primers. This table comes from immunoSEQ multiplex PCR, and its TCRdb copy is limited to in-frame clones, with some not included. The table shows around 140,000 clones, with 65% to 90% occurring only once. The receptor comes from a woman aged 30 to 39 in good health and CMV-seronegative. The sequencing input was PBMCs.

The CDR3: CASGARTNYGYTF. For the CDR3, the DNA is TGTGCCAGTGGGGCCAGGACTAACTATGGCTACACCTTC. The V call is TRBV19, the J call TRBJ1-2, with D possibly matching TRBD1 (5 bases). Germline V gene lookup returns CDR1 LNHDA and CDR2 SQIVND (reference sequence). The CDR3 extends over 13 amino acids. The V end was cut by 8 bases, the J end by 0 bases, with 10 bases between.